The sequence of this T cell receptor (beta chain) was determined in a study of T cell repertoires in aging, cancer and after chemotherapy. Study context: Some 9.4 million TCR reads made up the full dataset. Overall study findings and caveats: These repertoire data do not allow conclusions about immunological memory after chemotherapy.

The CDR3 sequence is 14 residues long. The V and J ends lost 9 bases and 1 base, in that order; junction bases with no gene match: 5. The germline CDR1 and CDR2 sequences are LNHNV and YYDKDF (reference sequence). Amplification of TCR beta used genomic DNA extracted from peripheral blood. This clonotype is termed medium-sized. What it binds is unknown. A mixed TRB-A/B primer pool amplified rearranged TRB by multiplex touch-down PCR. One entry per CDR3 protein results from TCRdb running MiXCR on the multiplex PCR reads. The table has 6,000 or so distinct CDR3 sequences, around 25% seen once. The source is a human donor in good health. Sequenced input: blood. This chain links TRBV15 with TRBJ2-3; 9 nucleotides agree with TRBD1. The CDR3 reads CATTYRGRTDTQYF. CDR3 nucleotide sequence: TGTGCCACTACCTACAGGGGGCGCACAGATACGCAGTATTTT.